The 30 T cell receptor beta chains given below trace back to one sample, sequenced in a study of T cell clonotyping in hematopoietic cell transplantation. Time point given: recipient sample about 28 days before transplant, after cytoreduction. Only in-frame clones appear in the TCRdb table, and some are missing; sequencing was by immunoSEQ multiplex PCR. The data hold 75,000 to 95,000 clones, with almost 97% observed a single time. Sequences were derived from peripheral blood mononuclear cells, sampled before stem cell transplant. These receptors came from a woman in her 50s with acute myeloid leukemia. Some clones in this sample may be carry-over from other donors' samples.

The chain links TRBV30 to TRBJ1-4; the D is unclear. The germline gives CDR1 GTSNPN, CDR2 SVGIG (reference sequence). V gave up 0 bases and J gave up 0 bases, with 11 bases separating them. The CDR3 spans 16 residues. The CDR3 sequence is CAWSVGLLATNEKLFF. DNA for the CDR3: TGTGCCTGGAGTGTAGGGCTGCTAGCAACTAATGAAAAACTGTTTTTT.

V usage is TRBV4-1 and J usage is TRBJ1-1, with D uncertain. The CDR3 extends over 14 amino acids. Germline V CDR1 and CDR2: MGHRA, YSYEKL. Trimming left V 3 bases short and J 3 bases short, with 11 bases between. This CDR3 is CASSQQLSYTEAFF. CDR3 DNA sequence: TGCGCCAGCAGCCAGCAGTTGTCTTACACTGAAGCTTTCTTT.

V and J are TRBV7-9 and TRBJ2-3; D may be TRBD2 (6 bases). The germline gives CDR1 SEHNR, CDR2 FQNEAQ (reference sequence). This CDR3 spans 15 amino acids. Trimming cost V 5 bases and J 4 bases, with 16 bases left between them. CDR3 DNA sequence: TGTGCCAGCAGCCCCGGAGATGGGGAGGCAGATACGCAGTATTTT. It specifies CASSPGDGEADTQYF.

The rearrangement uses TRBV5-1 and TRBJ2-7; D unresolved. The ends were cut back, 0 bases at V and 3 bases at J, with 13 bases in the middle. CDR3 length equals 15 residues. CDR1 and CDR2 (germline): SGHRS, YFSETQ. The CDR3 DNA reads as TGCGCCAGCAGCTTGGTGGTAGGCTTCAACTACGAGCAGTACTTC. Its protein is CASSLVVGFNYEQYF. Drawing the rest from reference TRBV5-1 and TRBJ2-7, the complete variable domain is KAGVTQTPRYLIKTRGQQVTLSCSPISGHRSVSWYQQTPGQGLQFLFEYFSETQRNKGNFPGRFSGRQFSNSRSEMNVSTLELGDSALYLCASSLVVGFNYEQYFGPGTRLTVT.

The chain links TRBV25-1 to TRBJ2-7; no clear D. The germline V and J ends were trimmed by 4 bases and 2 bases, with 9 bases remaining between them. The germline V gene has CDR1 MGHDK and CDR2 SYGVNS. The CDR3 sequence is 13 residues long. Written as DNA, the CDR3 is TGTGCCAGCAGTGGGCGGCAGACCTACGAGCAGTACTTC. The encoded protein is CASSGRQTYEQYF.

V usage is TRBV5-4 and J usage is TRBJ1-2, with a tentative D call TRBD1 (6 bases). CDR3 size: 14 residues. CDR1 is SGHNT and CDR2 is YYREEE in the germline V gene (reference sequence). With 0 bases removed from V and 4 bases from J, the gap between germline ends came to 10 bases. The CDR3 region is CASSLGQELYGYTF. The CDR3 region has the DNA TGTGCCAGCAGCTTGGGACAGGAGCTCTATGGCTACACCTTC.

The V gene is TRBV6-6, the J gene TRBJ2-7; D might be TRBD2 (5 bases). The CDR3 consists of 15 residues. V lost 5 bases and J 3 bases, leaving 17 bases between the germline ends. Germline values: CDR1 MNHNY, CDR2 SVGAGI (reference sequence). The CDR3 spells CASSDRGALSYEQYF. The CDR3 bases are TGTGCCAGCAGTGACCGGGGAGCCTTAAGCTACGAGCAGTACTTC.

V gene TRBV5-6 combines with J gene TRBJ2-7, with 8 bases lining up with TRBD1. J lost 0 bases, V lost 3 bases, and 11 bases had no gene match. Germline V gives CDR1 SGHDT, CDR2 YYEEEE. CDR3 size: 17 residues. CDR3 protein: CASSSPQGTGPSYEQYF. As DNA, the CDR3 is TGTGCCAGCAGCTCCCCCCAGGGGACAGGTCCCTCCTACGAGCAGTACTTC. Full variable domain (missing parts from reference TRBV5-6 and TRBJ2-7): DAGVTQSPTHLIKTRGQQVTLRCSPKSGHDTVSWYQQALGQGPQFIFQYYEEEERQRGNFPDRFSGHQFPNYSSELNVNALLLGDSALYLCASSSPQGTGPSYEQYFGPGTRLTVT.

The chain carries TRBV6-1 and TRBJ1-2; the D is unclear. Trimming removed 0 bases at V and 8 bases at J, with 7 bases between. This CDR3 is 12 amino acids long. Germline V gives CDR1 MNHNS, CDR2 SASEGT. CDR3 residues: CASSEAGRGYTF. In nucleotides, the CDR3 is TGTGCCAGCAGTGAAGCCGGGCGGGGCTACACCTTC.

The chain links TRBV5-1 to TRBJ2-1; 7 bases line up with TRBD2. The germline CDR1 and CDR2 sequences are SGHRS and YFSETQ. With V trimmed by 0 bases and J by 4 bases, 10 bases remained unmatched. The CDR3 covers 17 residues. The CDR3 here is CASSLGLAGETYNEQFF. The CDR3 region has the DNA TGCGCCAGCAGCTTGGGTCTTGCGGGAGAAACTTACAATGAGCAGTTCTTC.

The genes are TRBV25-1 and TRBJ2-7; D gene unclear. This CDR3 contains 11 residues. Trimming removed 7 bases from V and 0 bases from J, with 4 bases in between. Looked up from germline, CDR1 is MGHDK and CDR2 is SYGVNS. The CDR3 sequence: CASNPSYEQYF. In nucleotides, the CDR3 is TGTGCCAGCAACCCCTCCTACGAGCAGTACTTC.

The chain recombines TRBV4-1 with TRBJ2-5; the D gene is possibly TRBD2 (5 bases). CDR1 is MGHRA and CDR2 is YSYEKL in the germline V gene. V dropped 4 bases and J dropped 5 bases, with 14 bases sitting between them. This CDR3 is built from 14 residues. Here the CDR3 reads CASSRQEVGETQYF. In DNA form, the CDR3 reads TGCGCCAGCAGCCGCCAGGAGGTCGGGGAGACCCAGTACTTC.

The chain is built from TRBV11-2 and TRBJ2-7; D may be TRBD2 (5 bases). The CDR3 spans 13 residues. V gave up 4 bases and J gave up 6 bases, with 13 bases separating them. Germline V gene data show CDR1 as SGHAT and CDR2 as FQNNGV. CDR3 nucleotide sequence: TGTGCCAGCAGCTCAGGCGCCCGGGGCGAGCAGTACTTC. Its translation is CASSSGARGEQYF.

The chain carries TRBV6-6 and TRBJ2-2; 8 bases are a match to TRBD1. The CDR3 totals 15 residues. Trimming removed 6 bases from V and 5 bases from J; junction bases left unmatched: 8. Germline-derived CDR1 and CDR2 are MNHNY and SVGAGI (reference sequence). The DNA for the CDR3 is TGTGCCAGCAGGGAGCAGGGGGCTGGGACCGGGGAGCTGTTTTTT. This sequence encodes CASREQGAGTGELFF.

The chain combines TRBV29-1 with TRBJ2-3, with TRBD1 matching 10 bases. The V segment lost 6 bases and the J segment 1 base; nucleotides outside the gene matches: 4. CDR3 length equals 14 residues. From germline, CDR1 is SQVTM and CDR2 ANQGSEA. CDR3 amino acids: CSVTGGYGTDTQYF. The CDR3, as DNA: TGCAGCGTGACAGGGGGCTATGGCACAGATACGCAGTATTTT.

The chain is built from TRBV28 and TRBJ2-7; D is unresolved. The V gene's germline CDR1 is MDHEN and CDR2 SYDVKM. V lost 1 base to trimming and J lost 2 bases, with 12 bases between them. This CDR3 spans 15 amino acids. DNA of the CDR3: TGTGCCAGCAGTTTATCGGTCGGACGGACCTACGAGCAGTACTTC. It translates to CASSLSVGRTYEQYF.

The J gene is TRBJ2-5, the V gene TRBV2; TRBD2 might be the D (6 bases). There are 15 residues in the CDR3. V lost 1 base and J lost 4, with 13 bases in between. Looked up from germline, CDR1 is SNHLY and CDR2 is FYNNEI. The CDR3 nucleotides are TGTGCCAGCAGTGAAGAACACACGGGAGTAGAGACCCAGTACTTC. Translation gives CASSEEHTGVETQYF.

This clone was observed a single time. The chain couples TRBV19 to TRBJ1-5, with D unresolved. The germline V and J ends were trimmed by 3 bases and 5 bases, with 11 bases remaining between them. CDR1 LNHDA and CDR2 SQIVND come from the germline V gene (reference sequence). The CDR3 sequence is 14 residues long. CDR3 nucleotide sequence: TGTGCCAGTAGTATTTCCGGTAGGGATCAGCCCCAGCATTTT. Encoded protein: CASSISGRDQPQHF.

The V gene is TRBV5-6, the J gene TRBJ2-5; possibly TRBD1 for D (6 bases). Germline CDR1 reads SGHDT; CDR2 reads YYEEEE. Deletions cut 4 bases from V and 4 bases from J, with 11 bases between. The CDR3 loop spans 13 amino acids. This CDR3 is CASSQLDRETQYF. Written as DNA, the CDR3 is TGTGCCAGCAGCCAGTTGGACAGAGAGACCCAGTACTTC.

The genes are TRBV25-1 and TRBJ2-1, with 7 bases that match TRBD2. CDR1 is MGHDK and CDR2 is SYGVNS in the germline V gene. V was pared by 3 bases and J by 4 bases, with 9 bases of the junction left unmatched. The length of the CDR3 is 16 residues. CDR3 sequence reads: CASSEVWREQYNEQFF. As DNA, the CDR3 is TGTGCCAGCAGTGAGGTGTGGCGGGAGCAATACAATGAGCAGTTCTTC.

The gene calls are TRBV19 and TRBJ2-7; possibly TRBD2 for D (6 bases). V shed 1 base and J shed 2 bases, with 9 bases lying between them. Germline CDR1 reads LNHDA; CDR2 reads SQIVND (reference sequence). The CDR3 spans 14 residues. CDR3 in DNA: TGTGCCAGTAGTATAGGGGGGGATCCCTACGAGCAGTACTTC. Its protein is CASSIGGDPYEQYF.

The chain couples TRBV2 to TRBJ1-2; D is unclear. The CDR3 is 14 residues long. Germline V gene sequence: CDR1 SNHLY, CDR2 FYNNEI. V lost 7 bases and J lost 0, with 12 bases in between. In nucleotides, the CDR3 is TGTGCCAGCAAGAATGAGAGGGCTAACTATGGCTACACCTTC. Amino acids: CASKNERANYGYTF.

The V and J genes are TRBV7-6 and TRBJ2-5; D may be TRBD1 or TRBD2 (5 bases each). The CDR3 length is 15 residues. Trimming removed 0 bases from V and 6 bases from J, with 14 bases in between. The V gene's germline CDR1 is SGHVS and CDR2 FNYEAQ. The CDR3 DNA reads as TGTGCCAGCAGCTTAGCCGGGACCGCAAAGAAGACCCAGTACTTC. Translation: CASSLAGTAKKTQYF.

CDR3 DNA sequence: TGTGCCAGCAGTGAAATCCGGATCCAAATGAACACTGAAGCTTTCTTT. This sequence encodes CASSEIRIQMNTEAFF. This sequence joins TRBV6-1 and TRBJ1-1, with D uncertain. The germline V gene has CDR1 MNHNS and CDR2 SASEGT. V was clipped by 2 bases and J by 0 bases, with 13 bases between them. This CDR3 contains 16 residues.

This clone has just one count. This sequence joins TRBV30 and TRBJ2-7, with a tentative D call TRBD1 (6 bases). From germline, CDR1 is GTSNPN and CDR2 SVGIG (reference sequence). The length of the CDR3 is 13 residues. Trimming pared 1 base from V and 7 bases from J, leaving 14 bases between. Written as DNA, the CDR3 is TGTGCCTGGAGTGCAAGGACAGAATGGGAGCAGTACTTC. This gives the protein CAWSARTEWEQYF.

V is TRBV6-5 and J is TRBJ1-5; D unresolved. CDR3 length: 13 amino acids. Trimming cost V 4 bases and J 6 bases, with 10 bases left between them. Per germline, CDR1 MNHEY and CDR2 SVGAGI. CDR3 residues: CASSSPRSQPQHF. In DNA form, the CDR3 reads TGTGCCAGCAGTTCCCCAAGATCTCAGCCCCAGCATTTT.

The chain recombines TRBV5-6 with TRBJ2-5; tentatively, D is TRBD1 (6 bases). The CDR3 is 16 amino acids. Germline loops: CDR1 SGHDT, CDR2 YYEEEE. V was clipped by 4 bases and J by 2 bases, with 18 bases between them. Written as DNA, the CDR3 is TGTGCCAGCAGCCGGGGACAACCCCTTCTTCAAGAGACCCAGTACTTC. Amino acid sequence: CASSRGQPLLQETQYF.

The V and J genes are TRBV5-4 and TRBJ2-2; TRBD1 matches 9 bases. Germline V lookup: CDR1 SGHNT, CDR2 YYREEE (reference sequence). Losses at the gene ends were 5 bases for V and 8 bases for J; bases not matched to a gene: 7. This CDR3 is 14 amino acids long. The CDR3 spells CASRTTGGGGELFF. The CDR3 bases are TGTGCCAGCAGAACAACAGGGGGCGGGGGGGAGCTGTTTTTT.

The chain links TRBV4-1 to TRBJ2-3, with 14 bases identical to TRBD2. In germline, CDR1 is MGHRA, CDR2 YSYEKL. After removal of 3 bases from V and 5 bases from J, the junction contained 13 bases not matched to a gene. This CDR3 has 19 amino acids. The CDR3 is CASSQQWGTSGGGGDTQYF. The CDR3 region has the DNA TGCGCCAGCAGCCAGCAATGGGGGACTAGCGGGGGAGGGGGAGATACGCAGTATTTT.

V usage is TRBV5-1 and J usage is TRBJ2-1, with 8 bases aligning to TRBD2. Germline CDR1 SGHRS, CDR2 YFSETQ. V was clipped by 3 bases and J by 5 bases; unmatched bases: 7. There are 15 residues in the CDR3. The CDR3 DNA reads as TGCGCCAGCAGCTGGGATAGCGGGGCGAACAATGAGCAGTTCTTC. This translates into CASSWDSGANNEQFF.